One and the same sample provided the 13 T cell receptor beta chains below, sequenced in a study of Ad26.COV2.S vaccination and SARS-CoV-2 variants. TCRdb keeps only in-frame clones here, not all; method: immunoSEQ multiplex PCR. The sample lists 440,000 or so clones; 90% were seen once. Treatment specified: approximately 18 received Ad26.COV2.S at low or high dose, single or two shots; five or six received placebo; per-sample allocation not given. Sampling was done on day 63 after the first vaccine or placebo injection. Specimen: peripheral blood, collected in a trial of Ad26.COV2.S vaccine versus placebo. These receptors all stem from a person between 18 and 65 years old who received the Ad26.COV2.S COVID-19 vaccine or a placebo.

The genes are TRBV4-2 and TRBJ2-7; D is perhaps TRBD2 (5 bases). The CDR3 is 10 amino acids. Germline values: CDR1 LGHNA, CDR2 YNFKEQ. Trimming shortened V by 8 bases and J by 5 bases, and 7 bases separated the two germline ends. The CDR3 region has the DNA TGTGCCAGCTCGGGGAACGAGCAGTACTTC. Its protein product is CASSGNEQYF.

The V gene is TRBV29-1, the J gene TRBJ2-1; TRBD1 is a possible D gene (6 bases). This CDR3 is 14 amino acids long. V lost 7 bases and J 1 base, leaving 14 bases between the germline ends. The V gene's germline CDR1 is SQVTM and CDR2 ANQGSEA. The CDR3 region has the DNA TGCAGCGCCTGCCCGACAGGTTCCTACAATGAGCAGTTCTTC. It specifies CSACPTGSYNEQFF.

This rearrangement joins TRBV9 to TRBJ2-3, with D uncertain. Trimming removed 5 bases from V and 5 bases from J, with 9 bases in between. The length of the CDR3 is 12 residues. Germline assignment: CDR1 SGDLS and CDR2 YYNGEE. This CDR3 is CASRSIGDTQYF. CDR3 in DNA: TGTGCCAGCAGATCAATCGGAGATACGCAGTATTTT.

About this clone itself: Other DNA sequences within the sample encode an identical CDR3. This chain connects TRBV6-2 or TRBV6-3 to TRBJ1-5; D is possibly TRBD1 (5 bases). This CDR3 spans 11 amino acids. V lost 5 bases and J 7 bases, leaving 6 bases between the germline ends. Per the germline V gene, CDR1 is MNHEY and CDR2 is SVGEGT. In DNA form, the CDR3 reads TGTGCCAGCAGTCAGGGCCAGCCCCAGCATTTT. This codes for CASSQGQPQHF.

This clone came up once. The chain carries TRBV2 and TRBJ2-3; TRBD1 matches at 8 bases. CDR3 size: 15 residues. Germline assignment: CDR1 SNHLY and CDR2 FYNNEI. The V gene end was trimmed by 2 bases and the J gene end by 3 bases; junction bases not matched to a gene: 4. CDR3 sequence reads: CASSERTGRTDTQYF. CDR3 in DNA: TGTGCCAGCAGTGAAAGGACAGGGAGAACAGATACGCAGTATTTT.

In DNA, the CDR3 is TGTGCCAGTAGTTCGCGGGACAGGCGGAGATTGAATGAGCAGTTCTTC. This translates into CASSSRDRRRLNEQFF. The chain joins TRBV19 to TRBJ2-1; 8 positions match TRBD1. The CDR3 totals 16 residues. With V trimmed by 5 bases and J by 7 bases, 13 bases remained unmatched. The germline CDR1 and CDR2 sequences are LNHDA and SQIVND (reference sequence).

The V call is TRBV9, the J call TRBJ2-2, with 8 nucleotides matching TRBD2. Germline assignment: CDR1 SGDLS and CDR2 YYNGEE. V lost 0 bases to trimming and J lost 7 bases; unmatched junction nucleotides: 2. The CDR3 totals 14 residues. Here the CDR3 reads CASSVVGRGGELFF. DNA of the CDR3: TGTGCCAGCAGCGTAGTCGGGAGGGGCGGGGAGCTGTTTTTT. The variable domain in full, with the rest retrieved from reference TRBV9 and TRBJ2-2, is DSGVTQTPKHLITATGQRVTLRCSPRSGDLSVYWYQQSLDQGLQFLIQYYNGEERAKGNILERFSAQQFPDLHSELNLSSLELGDSALYFCASSVVGRGGELFFGEGSRLTVL.

The J gene is TRBJ2-7, the V gene TRBV13; 10 bases are a match to TRBD2. This CDR3 is built from 15 residues. V shed 5 bases, J shed 2 bases, and the junction held 6 bases outside the gene matches. Germline values: CDR1 PRHDT, CDR2 FYEKMQ (reference sequence). The CDR3 DNA reads TGTGCCAGCAGCAGCGGGACTAGCGAGACCTACGAGCAGTACTTC. Translating it yields CASSSGTSETYEQYF.

The CDR3 DNA reads as TGTGCCAGCAGCTTAGGGCTACCCGATGGCTACACCTTC. Its translation is CASSLGLPDGYTF. This chain joins TRBV7-2 and TRBJ1-2, with D unclear. V shed 1 base and J shed 6 bases, with 9 bases lying between them. The CDR3 contains 13 residues. From germline, CDR1 is SGHTA and CDR2 FQGNSA.

The chain uses TRBV24-1 and TRBJ2-6; D might be TRBD1 or TRBD2, each matching 6 bases. The germline V gene has CDR1 KGHDR and CDR2 SFDVKD. Trimming left V 3 bases short and J 0 bases short, with 11 bases between. CDR3 length: 17 amino acids. The CDR3 reads CATSDARGLSGANVLTF. The DNA for the CDR3 is TGTGCCACCAGTGATGCCAGGGGACTCTCTGGGGCCAACGTCCTGACTTTC.

V and J are TRBV6-2 or TRBV6-3 and TRBJ2-7; no firm D call. Germline CDR1 reads MNHEY; CDR2 reads SVGEGT. The V end lost 2 bases, the J end lost 2 bases, and 10 bases lay between the germline ends. The CDR3 loop spans 14 amino acids. This CDR3 is CASSYPPNPYEQYF. CDR3 bases: TGTGCCAGCAGTTACCCCCCGAACCCCTACGAGCAGTACTTC.

The chain combines TRBV6-1 with TRBJ1-6, with D tentatively TRBD1 (5 bases). V lost 2 bases and J lost 0, with 26 bases in between. CDR1 is MNHNS and CDR2 is SASEGT in the germline V gene. This CDR3 region has 22 residues. The CDR3 is CASSESLLGQAKISSYNSPLHF. The CDR3 nucleotides are TGTGCCAGCAGTGAATCTCTCCTGGGGCAGGCGAAAATAAGCTCCTATAATTCACCCCTCCACTTT.

The chain recombines TRBV28 with TRBJ1-6, with a possible D match to TRBD1 (5 bases). This CDR3 contains 17 residues. The germline V gene has CDR1 MDHEN and CDR2 SYDVKM. Trimming pared 7 bases from V and 1 base from J, leaving 17 bases between. This CDR3 reads CASTLLGGGSYNSPLHF. The CDR3 coding sequence is TGTGCCAGCACCCTCTTGGGTGGGGGTTCCTATAATTCACCCCTCCACTTT.